The 15 T cell receptor beta chains listed next were all sequenced from one sample in a study of early T cells in non-severe SARS-CoV-2 infection. TCRdb reprocessed the 5' RACE reads via MiXCR and lists one record per CDR3 protein. The sample has tens of thousands of distinct CDR3 sequences; 10% are singletons. Input material: whole blood. Receptors originate from an adult who was a healthcare worker with PCR-confirmed SARS-CoV-2 infection or an uninfected control (not recorded which).

This clonotype appeared a few times. The rearrangement joins TRBV19 to TRBJ2-2; 7 nucleotides align to TRBD1. Germline CDR1 reads LNHDA; CDR2 reads SQIVND (reference sequence). After removal of 2 bases from V and 2 bases from J, the junction contained 5 bases not matched to a gene. The CDR3 covers 16 residues. CDR3 loop: CASSIKQGINTGELFF. In DNA form, the CDR3 reads TGTGCCAGTAGTATAAAACAGGGGATAAACACCGGGGAGCTGTTTTTT.

This clonotype was observed a few times. The rearrangement joins TRBV11-1 to TRBJ2-2; D not certain. CDR1 and CDR2 (germline): SGHAT, FQDESV (reference sequence). CDR3 length: 14 residues. V was pared by 5 bases and J by 5 bases, with 12 bases between. In DNA, the CDR3 is TGTGCCAGCAGCCCCCGGACGAGGACCGGGGAGCTGTTTTTT. As protein: CASSPRTRTGELFF.

This clonotype was seen repeatedly, ten times or more. The chain couples TRBV6-5 to TRBJ1-1; D perhaps matches TRBD1 (5 bases). Trimming left V 0 bases short and J 0 bases short, with 11 bases between. There are 16 residues in the CDR3. Germline V lookup: CDR1 MNHEY, CDR2 SVGAGI. The CDR3 DNA reads TGTGCCAGCAGTTACTCCCCCGACAGTTTGAACACTGAAGCTTTCTTT. The encoded protein is CASSYSPDSLNTEAFF.

This clonotype was seen only once. The rearrangement links TRBV29-1 to TRBJ2-7; D not certain. Germline CDR1 reads SQVTM; CDR2 reads ANQGSEA. V was trimmed by 4 bases and J by 5 bases, leaving 9 bases between them. This CDR3 is 11 amino acids long. The CDR3 here is CSVALVDEQYF. As DNA, the CDR3 is TGCAGCGTTGCGCTAGTTGACGAGCAGTACTTC.

This clonotype was counted between two and nine times. The chain combines TRBV29-1 with TRBJ2-1; a weak D match, TRBD2 (5 bases). The germline CDR1 and CDR2 sequences are SQVTM and ANQGSEA. This CDR3 contains 12 residues. Trimming cost V 3 bases and J 8 bases, with 11 bases left between them. CDR3 loop: CSVDVGVDEQFF. CDR3 sequence (DNA): TGCAGCGTTGATGTGGGAGTCGATGAGCAGTTCTTC.

This clonotype occurred many times. This chain joins TRBV10-3 and TRBJ1-4; unclear D gene. The length of the CDR3 is 14 residues. V lost 3 bases and J 7 bases, leaving 12 bases between the germline ends. Germline V gene sequence: CDR1 ENHRY, CDR2 SYGVKD. The CDR3 DNA reads as TGTGCCATCAGTGACTCAGGCGGCGGTGAAAAACTGTTTTTT. Its translation: CAISDSGGGEKLFF.

The chain recombines TRBV7-2 with TRBJ2-3; no clear D. Between the trimmed V and J ends, which lost 8 bases and 4 bases, there was a span of 10 bases. The germline V gene has CDR1 SGHTA and CDR2 FQGNSA. This CDR3 has 12 residues. The CDR3 here is CASGSTPDTQYF. The CDR3 region has the DNA TGTGCCAGCGGATCCACCCCAGATACGCAGTATTTT.

The chain employs TRBV28 and TRBJ2-7; no clear D gene. The V and J ends lost 4 bases and 2 bases respectively, with 15 bases between them. This CDR3 has 15 residues. Germline CDR1 MDHEN, CDR2 SYDVKM. CDR3 bases: TGTGCCAGCAGTTACGGATGGGTCCAGCCCTACGAGCAGTACTTC. Protein product: CASSYGWVQPYEQYF.

This clonotype was seen at least ten times. The rearrangement uses TRBV27 and TRBJ1-2; 12 bases align to TRBD1. Germline assignment: CDR1 MNHEY and CDR2 SMNVEV (reference sequence). V shed 5 bases and J 8 bases; nucleotides not matched to a gene: 9. This CDR3 has 15 residues. The CDR3 region is CASSQGTGGAGGYTF. The CDR3 DNA reads TGTGCCAGCAGTCAAGGGACAGGGGGCGCTGGAGGCTACACCTTC.

This clonotype was detected a few times. The chain is built from TRBV19 and TRBJ2-4, with a tentative D call TRBD2 (6 bases). Looked up from germline, CDR1 is LNHDA and CDR2 is SQIVND (reference sequence). This CDR3 region has 14 residues. Trimming stripped 3 bases from V and 9 bases from J, with 15 bases between. The chain's CDR3 is CASSIGALGGIQYF. The DNA for the CDR3 is TGTGCCAGTAGTATTGGGGCGCTGGGAGGCATTCAGTACTTC.

Comment on this clonotype: Possible read error: a much larger clone is one base away. V and J are TRBV15 and TRBJ2-1; TRBD2 aligns across 9 bases. The germline V gene encodes CDR1 LNHNV and CDR2 YYDKDF (reference sequence). V was pared by 4 bases and J by 5 bases, with 12 bases of the junction left unmatched. The CDR3 extends over 17 amino acids. The CDR3 DNA is TGTGCCACCAGCATCCCGGGGGCGGGAGGGCCTGACAATGAGCAGTTCTTC. Its translation: CATSIPGAGGPDNEQFF.

This clonotype was detected only a few times. The V gene is TRBV29-1, the J gene TRBJ1-3; TRBD1 aligns across 7 bases. CDR3 length: 13 residues. Unmatched junction bases numbered 8, after V lost 7 bases and J lost 5 bases. Germline-derived CDR1 and CDR2 are SQVTM and ANQGSEA. CDR3 loop: CSALPDRRNTIYF. The CDR3 DNA reads as TGCAGCGCCCTCCCGGACAGGCGAAACACCATATATTTT. The variable domain in full, with the rest retrieved from reference TRBV29-1 and TRBJ1-3, is SAVISQKPSRDICQRGTSLTIQCQVDSQVTMMFWYRQQPGQSLTLIATANQGSEATYESGFVIDKFPISRPNLTFSTLTVSNMSPEDSSIYLCSALPDRRNTIYFGEGSWLTVV.

In this sample, this clonotype turned up many times. V and J are TRBV27 and TRBJ1-1; 7 positions agree with TRBD1. Germline CDR1 is MNHEY and CDR2 is SMNVEV (reference sequence). Trimming removed 5 bases from V and 8 bases from J; junction bases left unmatched: 8. The CDR3 runs 13 residues. Here the CDR3 reads CASSRPGGKEAFF. Written as DNA, the CDR3 is TGTGCCAGCAGTCGCCCAGGGGGGAAAGAAGCTTTCTTT.

V and J are TRBV12-3 or TRBV12-4 and TRBJ2-3; D ambiguous. V lost 5 bases to trimming and J lost 0 bases, with 12 bases between them. The CDR3 loop spans 15 amino acids. CDR3 loop: CASSPTVLSTDTQYF. The CDR3 DNA reads TGTGCCAGCAGTCCGACGGTCCTTAGCACAGATACGCAGTATTTT.

This clonotype occurred a few times. This chain connects TRBV9 to TRBJ2-7; D gene ambiguous. Between the trimmed V and J ends, which lost 0 bases and 6 bases, there was a span of 4 bases. There are 11 residues in the CDR3. The germline V gene has CDR1 SGDLS and CDR2 YYNGEE. CDR3 sequence (DNA): TGTGCCAGCAGCGTAGCGGGCGAGCAGTACTTC. It codes for CASSVAGEQYF.